This paragraph reports one TCR beta chain. Antigen specificity is unknown. Primers: 60 Vbeta forward and 13 Jbeta reverse. How the authors handled the data: Some 10 million of roughly 81 million unique TCR beta chains were shared, per a later count. The method was immunoSEQ multiplex PCR; TCRdb's version includes in-frame clones alone and lacks a portion of them. V and J calls plus clone size are reproduced from that table; the DNA served to infer D and trimming. Of about 89,000 clones in the sample, less than 85% were seen once. Germline-derived CDR1 and CDR2 are MNHEY and SVGAGI. The CDR3 is 14 amino acids. The trim removed 2 bases at V and 8 bases at J, leaving 7 bases unmatched. Everyone who donated was a healthy bone marrow donor. The data are from a study of cytomegalovirus exposure and HLA in healthy donors. Study-level results: A few CMV-associated chains proved CMV antigen-specific in vitro.

The chain employs TRBV6-5 and TRBJ1-2, with 8 bases aligning to TRBD1. Material for sequencing was PBMCs. This receptor was obtained from a man between 35 and 55 years old in good health and CMV-seropositive. In DNA, the CDR3 is TGTGCCAGCAGTTACGTTTCAGGGGGCGACGGCTACACCTTC. Translation gives CASSYVSGGDGYTF.